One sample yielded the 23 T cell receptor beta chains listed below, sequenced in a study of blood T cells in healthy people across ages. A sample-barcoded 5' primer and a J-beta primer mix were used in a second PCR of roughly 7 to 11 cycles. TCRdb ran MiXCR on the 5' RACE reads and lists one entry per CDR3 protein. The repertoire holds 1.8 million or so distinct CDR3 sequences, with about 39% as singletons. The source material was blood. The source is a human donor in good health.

Written as DNA, the CDR3 is TGCAGTGCTAGAGACCCATACCAGGTGGGAGGCCACGAGCAGTACTTC. Protein product: CSARDPYQVGGHEQYF. The chain has TRBV20-1 and TRBJ2-7, with a possible D match to TRBD2 (6 bases). Germline CDR1 reads DFQATT; CDR2 reads SNEGSKA (reference sequence). The CDR3 loop spans 16 amino acids. Trimming removed 0 bases from V and 5 bases from J, with 20 bases in between.

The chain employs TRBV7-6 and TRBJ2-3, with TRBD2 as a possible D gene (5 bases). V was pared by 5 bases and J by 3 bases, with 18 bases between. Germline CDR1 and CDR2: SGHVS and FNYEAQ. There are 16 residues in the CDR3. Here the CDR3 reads CASSPPRSGTTDTQYF. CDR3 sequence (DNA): TGTGCCAGCAGCCCCCCGAGGAGCGGAACTACAGATACGCAGTATTTT.

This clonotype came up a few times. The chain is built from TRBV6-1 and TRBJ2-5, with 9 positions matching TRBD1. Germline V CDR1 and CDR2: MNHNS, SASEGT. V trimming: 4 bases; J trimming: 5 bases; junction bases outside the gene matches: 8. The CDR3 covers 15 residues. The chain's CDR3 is CASSVRTGEAETQYF. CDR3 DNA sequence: TGTGCCAGCAGTGTCCGGACAGGGGAGGCGGAGACCCAGTACTTC.

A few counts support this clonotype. CDR3 sequence: CASSFSTPVLYEQYF. The DNA for the CDR3 is TGTGCCAGCAGCTTTTCGACCCCGGTCCTCTACGAGCAGTACTTC. This chain joins TRBV11-1 and TRBJ2-4; D is unresolved. With the DNA end fitting TRBJ2-7 better, the J assignment may be wrong. The germline V gene has CDR1 SGHAT and CDR2 FQDESV (reference sequence). This CDR3 contains 15 residues.

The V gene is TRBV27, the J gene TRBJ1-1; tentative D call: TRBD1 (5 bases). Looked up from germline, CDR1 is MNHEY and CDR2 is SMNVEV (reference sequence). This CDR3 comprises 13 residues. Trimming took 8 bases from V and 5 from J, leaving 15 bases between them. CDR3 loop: CASGPGQWTEAFF. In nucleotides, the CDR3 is TGTGCCAGCGGACCCGGACAATGGACTGAAGCTTTCTTT.

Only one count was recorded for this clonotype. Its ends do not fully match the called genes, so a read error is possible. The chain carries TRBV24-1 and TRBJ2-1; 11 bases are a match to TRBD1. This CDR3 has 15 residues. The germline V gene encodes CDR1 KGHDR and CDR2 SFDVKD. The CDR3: CATSDPGTGGNGQFF. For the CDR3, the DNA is TGTGCCACCAGTGACCCCGGGACAGGGGGGAATGGGCAGTTCTTC.

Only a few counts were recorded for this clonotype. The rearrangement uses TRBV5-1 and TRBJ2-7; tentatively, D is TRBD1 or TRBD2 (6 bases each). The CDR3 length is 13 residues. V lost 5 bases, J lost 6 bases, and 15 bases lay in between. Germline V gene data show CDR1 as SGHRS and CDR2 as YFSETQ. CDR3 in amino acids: CASRTRQDSEQYF. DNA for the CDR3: TGCGCCAGCAGGACTAGACAGGACAGCGAGCAGTACTTC. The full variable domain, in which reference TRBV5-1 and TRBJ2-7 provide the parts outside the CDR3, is KAGVTQTPRYLIKTRGQQVTLSCSPISGHRSVSWYQQTPGQGLQFLFEYFSETQRNKGNFPGRFSGRQFSNSRSEMNVSTLELGDSALYLCASRTRQDSEQYFGPGTRLTVT.

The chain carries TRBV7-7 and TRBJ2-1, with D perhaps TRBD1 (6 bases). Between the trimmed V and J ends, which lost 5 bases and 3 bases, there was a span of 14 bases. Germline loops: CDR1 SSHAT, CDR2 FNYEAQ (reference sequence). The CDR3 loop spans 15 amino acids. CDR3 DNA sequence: TGTGCCAGCAGCCCTGTGGGACACAACTACAATGAGCAGTTCTTC. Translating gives CASSPVGHNYNEQFF.

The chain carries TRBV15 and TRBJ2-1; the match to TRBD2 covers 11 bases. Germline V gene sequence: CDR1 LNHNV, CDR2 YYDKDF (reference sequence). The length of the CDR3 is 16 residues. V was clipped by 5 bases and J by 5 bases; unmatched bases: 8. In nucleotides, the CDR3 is TGTGCCACCAGCCCTCGACTAGCGGGGACCAACAATGAGCAGTTCTTC. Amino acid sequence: CATSPRLAGTNNEQFF.

CDR3 in amino acids: CSTSSAIDTQYF. DNA of the CDR3: TGCAGCACAAGCAGTGCGATAGATACGCAGTATTTT. V gene TRBV29-1 combines with J gene TRBJ2-3; no firm D call. The V end was cut by 8 bases, the J end by 5 bases, with 14 bases between. Per the germline V gene, CDR1 is SQVTM and CDR2 is ANQGSEA. The CDR3 runs 12 residues.

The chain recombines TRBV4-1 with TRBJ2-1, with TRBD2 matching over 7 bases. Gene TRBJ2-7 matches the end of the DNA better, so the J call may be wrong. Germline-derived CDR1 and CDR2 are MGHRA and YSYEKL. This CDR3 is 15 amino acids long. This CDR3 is CASSQTGTKNNEQYF. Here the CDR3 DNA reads TGCGCCAGCAGCCAGACCGGGACTAAAAACAATGAGCAGTACTTC.

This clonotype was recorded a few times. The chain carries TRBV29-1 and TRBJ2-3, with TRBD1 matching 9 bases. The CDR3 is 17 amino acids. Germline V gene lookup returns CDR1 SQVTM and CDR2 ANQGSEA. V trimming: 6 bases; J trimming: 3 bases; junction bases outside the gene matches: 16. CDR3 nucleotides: TGCAGCGTGCCACAGGGGGCACTTCCAGGGGGAACAGATACGCAGTATTTT. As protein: CSVPQGALPGGTDTQYF.

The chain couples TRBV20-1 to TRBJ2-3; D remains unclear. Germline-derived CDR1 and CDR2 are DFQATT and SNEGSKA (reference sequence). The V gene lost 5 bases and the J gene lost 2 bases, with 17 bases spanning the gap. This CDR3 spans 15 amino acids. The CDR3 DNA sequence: TGCAGTGCTCCCCAGTTCCAGAGAACCACAGATACGCAGTATTTT. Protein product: CSAPQFQRTTDTQYF.

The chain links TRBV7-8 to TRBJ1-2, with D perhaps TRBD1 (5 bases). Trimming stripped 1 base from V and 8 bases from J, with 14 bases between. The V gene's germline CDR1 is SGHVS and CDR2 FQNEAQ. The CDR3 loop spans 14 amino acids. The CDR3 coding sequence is TGTGCCAGCAGCTTAGGCCTGGGGGTTCACGGCTACACCTTC. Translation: CASSLGLGVHGYTF.

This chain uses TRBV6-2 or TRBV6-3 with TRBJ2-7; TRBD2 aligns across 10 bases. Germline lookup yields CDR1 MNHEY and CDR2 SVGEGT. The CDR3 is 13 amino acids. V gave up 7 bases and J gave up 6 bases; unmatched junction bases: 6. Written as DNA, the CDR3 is TGTGCCAGCAAGGGACTAGCGCGGCTCGAGCAGTACTTC. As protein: CASKGLARLEQYF.

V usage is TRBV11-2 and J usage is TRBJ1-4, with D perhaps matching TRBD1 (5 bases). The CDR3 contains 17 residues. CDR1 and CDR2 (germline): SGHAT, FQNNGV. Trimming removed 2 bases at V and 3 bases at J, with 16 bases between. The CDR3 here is CASSLRLVQGPNEKLFF. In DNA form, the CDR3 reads TGTGCCAGCAGCTTAAGACTGGTCCAGGGACCTAATGAAAAACTGTTTTTT.

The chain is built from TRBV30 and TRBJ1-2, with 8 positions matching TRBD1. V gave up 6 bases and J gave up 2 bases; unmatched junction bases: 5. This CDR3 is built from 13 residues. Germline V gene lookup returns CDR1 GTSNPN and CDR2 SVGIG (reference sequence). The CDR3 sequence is CACTTGDNYGYTF. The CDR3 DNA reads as TGTGCCTGCACGACAGGGGACAACTATGGCTACACCTTC.

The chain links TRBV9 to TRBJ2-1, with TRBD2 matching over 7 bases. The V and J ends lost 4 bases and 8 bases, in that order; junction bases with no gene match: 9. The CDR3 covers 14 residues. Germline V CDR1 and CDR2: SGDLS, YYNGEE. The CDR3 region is CASSSQTSIDEQFF. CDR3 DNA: TGTGCCAGCAGCTCTCAGACTAGCATCGATGAGCAGTTCTTC.

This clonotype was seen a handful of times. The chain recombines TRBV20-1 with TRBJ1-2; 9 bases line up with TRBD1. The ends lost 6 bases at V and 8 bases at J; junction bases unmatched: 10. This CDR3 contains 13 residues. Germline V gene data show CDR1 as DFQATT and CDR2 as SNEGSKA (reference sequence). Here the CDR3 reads CSAKGQGAGGYTF. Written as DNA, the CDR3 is TGCAGTGCCAAGGGACAGGGAGCGGGAGGCTACACCTTC.

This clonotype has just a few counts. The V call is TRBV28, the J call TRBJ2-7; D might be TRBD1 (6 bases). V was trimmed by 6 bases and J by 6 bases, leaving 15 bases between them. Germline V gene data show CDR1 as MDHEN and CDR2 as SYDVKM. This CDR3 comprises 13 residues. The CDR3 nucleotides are TGTGCCAGCAGCTCTGGACAGATACCCGAGCAGTACTTC. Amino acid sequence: CASSSGQIPEQYF.

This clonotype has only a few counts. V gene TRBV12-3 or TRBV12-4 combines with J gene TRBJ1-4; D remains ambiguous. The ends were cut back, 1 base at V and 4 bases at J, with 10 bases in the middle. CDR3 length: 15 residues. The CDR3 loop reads CASSLGGGINEKLFF. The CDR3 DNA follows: TGTGCCAGCAGTTTAGGAGGAGGAATTAATGAAAAACTGTTTTTT.

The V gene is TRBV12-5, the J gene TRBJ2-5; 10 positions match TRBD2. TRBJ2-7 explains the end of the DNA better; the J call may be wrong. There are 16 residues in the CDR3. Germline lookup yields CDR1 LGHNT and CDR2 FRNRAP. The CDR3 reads CASGQTPSGGFYEQYF. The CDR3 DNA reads TGTGCTAGTGGTCAAACTCCTAGCGGGGGTTTCTACGAGCAGTACTTC.

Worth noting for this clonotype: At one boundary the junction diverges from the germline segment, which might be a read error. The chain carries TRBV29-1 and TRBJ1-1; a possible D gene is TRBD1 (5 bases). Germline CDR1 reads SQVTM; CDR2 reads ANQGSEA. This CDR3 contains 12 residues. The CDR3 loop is CSVVAGNPEAFF. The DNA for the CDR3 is TGCAGCGTTGTAGCAGGGAACCCTGAAGCTTTCTTT.